Ten or more counts support the clone carrying this T cell receptor (beta chain). Trimming took 5 bases from V and 12 from J, leaving 17 bases between them. The length of the CDR3 is 13 residues. Germline V lookup: CDR1 SSHAT, CDR2 FNYEAQ (reference sequence). A single record per CDR3 protein comes from TCRdb applying MiXCR to the RT-PCR reads. The data contain almost 700,000 distinct CDR3 sequences, approximately 15% of them seen just once; the ten biggest clones take up 3.6%. The chain recombines TRBV7-7 with TRBJ1-5; a possible D gene is TRBD1 (6 bases). Sample: memory CD4+ T cells from blood. The source of this sequence is a female donor in good health, serving as a healthy control. For the CDR3, the DNA is TGTGCCAGCAGCCCACAGGGAATAGAGCTCCAGCATTTT. This codes for CASSPQGIELQHF.